This T cell receptor beta chain was sequenced in a study of blood T cells in healthy people across ages. Study-level information: Per every two T cells, about one barcoded beta molecule was captured by template switching.

This CDR3 has 16 amino acids. Trimming took off 4 bases at V and 5 bases at J, with 20 bases between the two ends. Germline V CDR1 and CDR2: DFQATT, SNEGSKA (reference sequence). Donors were healthy Caucasian individuals from Russia aged roughly 6 to 95. Then a second PCR, running roughly 7 to 11 cycles, was carried out with a sample-barcoded 5' primer and a J-beta primer mix. Via MiXCR, TCRdb re-called the 5' RACE reads, giving one row per CDR3 protein. The repertoire has roughly 800,000 distinct CDR3 sequences, around 25% of them found once; the top ten carry 9.4%. This sample was shared with a second study, whose subject was T cells of mothers and their children. That source notes: There were over 8.5 million TCR beta CDR3 reads from each mother and about 3 million from each child.

The sequence was collected from a boy aged 5-17 years in good health. The specimen sequenced was blood. The chain has TRBV20-1 and TRBJ2-2; tentative D call: TRBD2 (6 bases). In DNA, the CDR3 is TGCAGTGCTATCCCCACGGAAGGAGGGTTGACCGGGGAGCTGTTTTTT. Translating it yields CSAIPTEGGLTGELFF.